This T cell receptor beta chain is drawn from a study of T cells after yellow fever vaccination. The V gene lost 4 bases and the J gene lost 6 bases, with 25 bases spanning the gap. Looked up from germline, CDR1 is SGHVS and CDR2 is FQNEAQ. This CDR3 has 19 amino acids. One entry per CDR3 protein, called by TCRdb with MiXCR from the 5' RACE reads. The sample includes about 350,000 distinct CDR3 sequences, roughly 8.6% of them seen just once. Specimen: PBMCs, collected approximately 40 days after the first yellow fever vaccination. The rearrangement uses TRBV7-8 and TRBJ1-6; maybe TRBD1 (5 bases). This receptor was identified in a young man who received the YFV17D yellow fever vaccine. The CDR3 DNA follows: TGTGCCAGCAGCTCACCTGTCCGGGCAGGGTGGTCACCTAATTCACCCCTCCACTTT. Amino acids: CASSSPVRAGWSPNSPLHF.